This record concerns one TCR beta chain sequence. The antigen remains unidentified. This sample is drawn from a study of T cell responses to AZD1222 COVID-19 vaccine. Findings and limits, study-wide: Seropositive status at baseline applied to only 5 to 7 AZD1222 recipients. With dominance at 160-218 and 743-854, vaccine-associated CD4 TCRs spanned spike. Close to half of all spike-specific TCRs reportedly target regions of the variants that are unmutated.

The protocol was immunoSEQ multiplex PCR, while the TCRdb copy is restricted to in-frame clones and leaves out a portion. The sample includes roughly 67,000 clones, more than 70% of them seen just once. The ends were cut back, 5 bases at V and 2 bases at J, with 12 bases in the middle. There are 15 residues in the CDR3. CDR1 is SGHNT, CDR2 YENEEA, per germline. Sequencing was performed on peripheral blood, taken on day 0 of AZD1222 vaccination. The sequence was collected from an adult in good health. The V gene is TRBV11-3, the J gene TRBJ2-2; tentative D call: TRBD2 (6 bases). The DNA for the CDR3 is TGTGCCAGCAGCGGCGGGGTCCGCAACACCGGGGAGCTGTTTTTT. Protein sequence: CASSGGVRNTGELFF.